This TCR beta chain is drawn from a study of blood T cell repertoires in COVID-19. Study context: The samples span acute and convalescent COVID-19 from the United States, Italy and Spain. In each case, the material was cDNA or gDNA derived from T cells, B-cell-depleted T cells, or PBMCs.

Patients in Seattle were enrolled during active infection, then followed longitudinally. In the source study's methods: Amplified reference gene primers provided the basis for estimating nucleated cell counts. Profiled with immunoSEQ multiplex PCR; TCRdb holds only in-frame clones, not every one. V and J calls and clone size come straight from that table; D and trimming were deduced from the DNA. The profile covers approximately 140,000 clones, with 84% appearing a single time and less than 9% taken by the ten largest. The ends were cut back, 6 bases at V and 10 bases at J, with 16 bases in the middle. Germline V lookup: CDR1 MNHEY, CDR2 SVGAGI. The CDR3 length is 14 residues.

Sample: peripheral blood. The TCR sequence derives from a man between 25 and 39 years old with COVID-19, enrolled during active disease. The genes are TRBV6-5 and TRBJ1-6; no clear D. CDR3 region: CASSPERVTSPLHF. Here the CDR3 DNA reads TGTGCCAGCAGCCCCGAGCGGGTCACATCACCCCTCCACTTT.